This TCR beta chain was sequenced in a study of cytomegalovirus exposure and HLA in healthy donors. Study-level findings and limits: In a later analysis, at a false discovery rate of 0.05, 16,951 TCR beta sequences were associated with HLA alleles.

On this clone: What it binds is unknown.

After removal of 5 bases from V and 6 bases from J, the junction contained 6 bases not matched to a gene. From germline, CDR1 is MNHEY and CDR2 SVGAGI. This CDR3 is built from 13 residues. 13 Jbeta primers and 60 Vbeta primers were used for the PCR. Measured with immunoSEQ multiplex PCR; TCRdb has only the in-frame clones, and not every one. The sample lists fewer than 130,000 clones, roughly 80% occurring once. The sample consisted of PBMCs. The gene calls are TRBV6-5 and TRBJ1-2; 7 bases are a match to TRBD1. This receptor was obtained from a man aged 25 to 40 in good health and CMV-seropositive. The CDR3 spells CASSPAGTDGYTF. For the CDR3, the DNA is TGTGCCAGCAGTCCGGCCGGGACAGATGGCTACACCTTC.